This TCR beta chain is from a study of T cells after yellow fever vaccination. Regarding the study as a whole: Most clones from primary vaccination were detected again post-booster (almost 98% CD4, 88% CD8).

This CDR3 spans 14 amino acids. In germline, CDR1 is SGHDT, CDR2 YYEEEE. The ends lost 4 bases at V and 2 bases at J; junction bases unmatched: 6. Via MiXCR, TCRdb re-called the 5' RACE reads, giving one row per CDR3 protein. This table has under 400,000 distinct CDR3 sequences, under 14% appearing once. As to this clonotype: Its matching antigen is unknown.

The clonotype originates from a young man who received the YFV17D yellow fever vaccine. Sample: PBMCs, taken on the day of the first yellow fever vaccination. The chain couples TRBV5-6 to TRBJ2-7, with 7 bases fitting TRBD1. CDR3 coding DNA: TGTGCCAGCAGCGGCATGGACAGGACCTACGAGCAGTACGTC. Encoded protein: CASSGMDRTYEQYV.